The subject of this entry is one T cell receptor beta chain. Its antigen is not identified. This record comes from a study of PD-L1 blockade in urothelial cancer. Study context: Dosed intravenously at 1,200 mg every 3 weeks, atezolizumab was initiated by patients at some point between 2013 and 2014. The median number of T cells present in blood samples was roughly 130,000. Study-level findings and limits: Sub-median blood TCR clonality before treatment predicted longer survival.

The CDR3 has 13 residues. Germline CDR1 and CDR2: LNHDA and SQIVND (reference sequence). Losses at the gene ends were 7 bases for V and 8 bases for J; bases not matched to a gene: 8. Some clones are missing from TCRdb's copy, which holds only in-frame ones; the method was immunoSEQ multiplex PCR. The sample carries tens of thousands of clones, roughly 85% recorded once. The sample was PBMCs, taken around atezolizumab (anti-PD-L1) treatment. This chain joins TRBV19 and TRBJ1-2, with 9 bases aligning to TRBD1. This TCR was recovered from a man aged 55 to 70 with urothelial cancer. CDR3 in DNA: TGTGCCAGTAACCGGGACAGGGTAGACGGCTACACCTTC. Residues: CASNRDRVDGYTF.